This TCR beta chain was observed in a study of shared clonotypes between healthy human individuals. The naive CD8 population came from CD45RO-negative cells selected for CCR7, without terminally differentiated effector memory CD45RA+ cells. The germline CDR1 and CDR2 sequences are KGHSH and LQKENI. V was shortened by 3 bases and J by 2 bases, with 15 bases between the two germline ends. The length of the CDR3 is 16 residues. The assay was immunoSEQ multiplex PCR, and TCRdb's table has in-frame clones only and misses some. Of about 2 million clones in the sample, approximately 95% were seen once. The V call is TRBV18, the J call TRBJ2-3; D unresolved. The sequencing input was naive CD8+ T cells sorted from blood. The clonotype comes from a man aged 18 to 29 in good health. CDR3 sequence: CASSPTYTVDTDTQYF. The CDR3 DNA reads as TGTGCCAGCTCACCCACGTACACGGTAGACACAGATACGCAGTATTTT.